The 12 T cell receptor beta chains in this list originate from one sample, sequenced in a study of blood T cell repertoires in COVID-19. Here immunoSEQ multiplex PCR was the method, and the copy in TCRdb shows in-frame clones only, minus some. The sample lists roughly 250,000 clones, around 90% seen once, with about 1.5% in the top ten. Sequenced material: PBMCs or T cells enriched from blood (not recorded which). These receptors all stem from a woman between 50 and 59 years old who had recovered from COVID-19.

The table lists this clone with a count of one. The genes are TRBV19 and TRBJ2-2; 7 bases are shared with TRBD2. This CDR3 is 15 amino acids long. Germline loops: CDR1 LNHDA, CDR2 SQIVND (reference sequence). The V gene end was trimmed by 6 bases and the J gene end by 6 bases; junction bases not matched to a gene: 10. CDR3 DNA sequence: TGTGCCAGTAGGAAACGGCGGGAGCTTTCCGGGGAGCTGTTTTTT. Protein: CASRKRRELSGELFF.

The chain combines TRBV25-1 with TRBJ1-1; TRBD1 matches 10 bases. V shed 7 bases and J 7 bases; nucleotides not matched to a gene: 9. The CDR3 is 14 residues long. CDR1 and CDR2 (germline): MGHDK, SYGVNS. This CDR3 is CASTRTGGRGEAFF. CDR3 nucleotides: TGTGCCAGCACTAGGACAGGGGGAAGAGGTGAAGCTTTCTTT.

The chain carries TRBV2 and TRBJ1-2, with 8 bases matching TRBD1. This CDR3 contains 14 residues. Per germline, CDR1 SNHLY and CDR2 FYNNEI. The ends lost 7 bases at V and 4 bases at J; junction bases unmatched: 8. The CDR3 bases are TGTGCCAGCAACCCCACTCAGGGGGCCTATGGCTACACCTTC. This translates into CASNPTQGAYGYTF.

The chain links TRBV28 to TRBJ1-5, with D uncertain. V lost 5 bases, J lost 6 bases, and 29 bases lay in between. Germline V CDR1 and CDR2: MDHEN, SYDVKM. The CDR3 spans 19 residues. CDR3 protein: CASSPLGLRDWYLCQPQHF. Here the CDR3 DNA reads TGTGCCAGCAGTCCCCTAGGTTTGCGGGATTGGTATCTTTGTCAGCCCCAGCATTTT.

This clone was observed a single time. The chain carries TRBV28 and TRBJ1-2, with TRBD1 matching 9 bases. This CDR3 is 13 amino acids long. The germline V gene has CDR1 MDHEN and CDR2 SYDVKM. Unmatched junction bases numbered 6, after V lost 6 bases and J lost 7 bases. The chain's CDR3 is CASSTGGFLGYTF. The CDR3 DNA follows: TGTGCCAGCAGCACAGGGGGCTTCCTTGGCTACACCTTC.

This chain uses TRBV5-1 with TRBJ2-7, with 8 nucleotides matching TRBD2. Germline values: CDR1 SGHRS, CDR2 YFSETQ. V gave up 5 bases and J gave up 7 bases; unmatched junction bases: 14. The CDR3 is 15 residues long. The CDR3: CASSLFGGAGREQYF. The CDR3 DNA is TGCGCCAGCAGTTTGTTCGGGGGGGCTGGTCGGGAGCAGTACTTC.

The chain links TRBV7-9 to TRBJ2-2, with TRBD2 matching 10 bases. Germline CDR1 is SEHNR and CDR2 is FQNEAQ (reference sequence). The CDR3 length is 16 residues. V lost 7 bases and J lost 5; bases outside the gene matches: 10. The CDR3 DNA reads as TGTGCCAGCAATTCCCGGACTAGCGGAGAAACCGGGGAGCTGTTTTTT. Protein: CASNSRTSGETGELFF.

In nucleotides, the CDR3 is TGCGCCAGCAGCTTGGCTGGACAGACCGGGGAGCTGTTTTTT. Translated, it gives CASSLAGQTGELFF. The genes are TRBV5-1 and TRBJ2-2; tentative D call: TRBD1 (6 bases). V was trimmed by 0 bases and J by 5 bases, leaving 8 bases between them. The CDR3 contains 14 residues. Germline V gene sequence: CDR1 SGHRS, CDR2 YFSETQ. Full variable domain (missing parts from reference TRBV5-1 and TRBJ2-2): KAGVTQTPRYLIKTRGQQVTLSCSPISGHRSVSWYQQTPGQGLQFLFEYFSETQRNKGNFPGRFSGRQFSNSRSEMNVSTLELGDSALYLCASSLAGQTGELFFGEGSRLTVL.

The chain has TRBV19 and TRBJ2-3, with D unresolved. Per the germline V gene, CDR1 is LNHDA and CDR2 is SQIVND (reference sequence). The CDR3 totals 11 residues. With 10 bases removed from V and 6 bases from J, the gap between germline ends came to 11 bases. The CDR3 protein is CATAIGDTQYF. CDR3 nucleotides: TGTGCCACCGCAATCGGTGATACGCAGTATTTT.

This clone has just a few counts. J is TRBJ2-1 and V is TRBV5-1; D perhaps matches TRBD1 (6 bases). Germline CDR1 SGHRS, CDR2 YFSETQ. CDR3 length equals 14 residues. V lost 1 base to trimming and J lost 6 bases, with 11 bases between them. CDR3 protein: CASSLLAGVNEQFF. The CDR3 DNA reads as TGCGCCAGCAGCTTGTTGGCAGGGGTCAATGAGCAGTTCTTC.

The chain is built from TRBV5-4 and TRBJ1-6; 8 bases align to TRBD1. This CDR3 has 15 amino acids. After removal of 5 bases from V and 8 bases from J, the junction contained 9 bases not matched to a gene. Germline V CDR1 and CDR2: SGHNT, YYREEE (reference sequence). The CDR3 is CASSRRTGRDSPLHF. CDR3 DNA: TGTGCCAGCAGTCGTAGGACAGGGAGGGATTCACCCCTCCACTTT. Based on the CDR3 plus reference TRBV5-4 and TRBJ1-6, the full variable domain is ETGVTQSPTHLIKTRGQQVTLRCSSQSGHNTVSWYQQALGQGPQFIFQYYREEENGRGNFPPRFSGLQFPNYSSELNVNALELDDSALYLCASSRRTGRDSPLHFGNGTRLTVT.

The chain carries TRBV4-1 and TRBJ2-7; 8 nucleotides line up with TRBD2. The CDR3 has 14 residues. CDR1 is MGHRA, CDR2 YSYEKL, per germline. The ends lost 0 bases at V and 7 bases at J; junction bases unmatched: 5. CDR3 in DNA: TGCGCCAGCAGCCAAGATCCAAGCGGGAGTGAGCAGTACTTC. Translated, it gives CASSQDPSGSEQYF.